The clone carrying this T cell receptor beta chain showed up just once. The target antigen is unknown. This sample is part of a study of cytomegalovirus exposure and HLA in healthy donors. Overall study findings and caveats: The authors later linked a missense DCLRE1C variant to TCR beta V- and J-gene trimming.

PCR primers comprised 60 Vbeta and 13 Jbeta primers. Libraries were prepared by immunoSEQ multiplex PCR; TCRdb keeps only in-frame clonotypes and omits some of them. This table holds some 95,000 clones, 69% found once. The sequence came from a female donor in good health and CMV-seronegative. The source material was PBMCs.

The CDR3: CASSPSGQRGTQYF. In nucleotides, the CDR3 is TGTGCCAGCAGCCCGTCGGGACAGCGAGGGACCCAGTACTTC. V and J are TRBV11-2 and TRBJ2-5; 7 bases agree with TRBD1. Germline V gene sequence: CDR1 SGHAT, CDR2 FQNNGV. The J segment lost 7 bases and the V segment lost 5 bases, leaving 10 bases of the junction unmatched. This CDR3 has 14 residues.